There are a few counts of the clone carrying this T cell receptor beta chain. Its antigen is still unknown. This sample was included in a study of T cell responses to AZD1222 COVID-19 vaccine. Germline CDR1 is MNHEY and CDR2 is SVGEGT. V was pared by 4 bases and J by 2 bases, with 13 bases of the junction left unmatched. The length of the CDR3 is 17 residues. The method was immunoSEQ multiplex PCR; TCRdb's version includes in-frame clones alone and lacks a portion of them. This sample has 150,000 to 190,000 clones, with 87% found just once. Broader study findings: Regions 160-218 and 743-854 dominated among vaccine-associated CD4 TCRs spanning spike. After two AZD1222 doses, spike-specific TCR breadth and depth rose versus day 0.

Combined were second doses at about 4 or about 12 weeks. This sample comprised peripheral blood, obtained 28 days after the second AZD1222 dose. The chain links TRBV6-2 or TRBV6-3 to TRBJ2-7, with 8 bases aligning to TRBD2. The receptor comes from an adult who received the AZD1222 COVID-19 vaccine. Written as DNA, the CDR3 is TGTGCCAGCAGTTTTCGAGCCGGGGGGGGCTACACCTACGAGCAGTACTTC. This codes for CASSFRAGGGYTYEQYF.